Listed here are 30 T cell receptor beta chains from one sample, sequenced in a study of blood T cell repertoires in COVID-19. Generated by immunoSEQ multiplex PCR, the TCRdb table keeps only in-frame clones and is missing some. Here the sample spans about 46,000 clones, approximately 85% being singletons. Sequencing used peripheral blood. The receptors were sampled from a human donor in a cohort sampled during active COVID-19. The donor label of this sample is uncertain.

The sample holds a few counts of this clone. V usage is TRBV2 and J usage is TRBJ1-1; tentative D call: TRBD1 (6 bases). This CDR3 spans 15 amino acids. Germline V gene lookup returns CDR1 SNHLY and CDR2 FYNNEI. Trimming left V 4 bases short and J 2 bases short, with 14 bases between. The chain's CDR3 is CASSVQGGTNTEAFF. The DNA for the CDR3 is TGTGCCAGCAGTGTACAGGGAGGGACAAACACTGAAGCTTTCTTT.

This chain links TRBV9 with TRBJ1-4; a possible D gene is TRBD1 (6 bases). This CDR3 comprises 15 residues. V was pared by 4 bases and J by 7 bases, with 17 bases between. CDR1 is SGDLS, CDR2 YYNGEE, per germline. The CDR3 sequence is CASSFSGGGGEKLFF. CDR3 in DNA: TGTGCCAGCAGCTTTAGCGGGGGCGGAGGTGAAAAACTGTTTTTT.

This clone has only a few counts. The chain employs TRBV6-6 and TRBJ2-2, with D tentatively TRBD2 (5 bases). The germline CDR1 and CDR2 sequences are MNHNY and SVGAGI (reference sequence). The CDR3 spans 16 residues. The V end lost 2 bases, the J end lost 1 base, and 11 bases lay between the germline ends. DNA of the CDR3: TGTGCCAGCAGTTACAGGTGGAGGATGAACACCGGGGAGCTGTTTTTT. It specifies CASSYRWRMNTGELFF.

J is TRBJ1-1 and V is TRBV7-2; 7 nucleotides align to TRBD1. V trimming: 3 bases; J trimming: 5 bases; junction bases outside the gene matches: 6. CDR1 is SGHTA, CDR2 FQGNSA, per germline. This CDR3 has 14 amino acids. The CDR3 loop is CASSFANRGTEAFF. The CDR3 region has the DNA TGTGCCAGCAGCTTCGCTAACAGGGGTACTGAAGCTTTCTTT.

Here the CDR3 reads CASSLNRRGRTDGETQYF. CDR3 sequence (DNA): TGTGCCAGCAGCTTAAACCGGCGGGGGCGCACCGATGGTGAGACCCAGTACTTC. V usage is TRBV7-3 and J usage is TRBJ2-5; tentatively, D is TRBD2 (7 bases). This CDR3 contains 18 residues. Trimming shortened V by 1 base and J by 5 bases, and 23 bases separated the two germline ends. Germline V CDR1 and CDR2: SGHTA, FQGTGA.

This CDR3 reads CASTQGVLYGYTF. The DNA for the CDR3 is TGTGCCAGCACCCAAGGGGTGCTTTATGGCTACACCTTC. The V and J genes are TRBV2 and TRBJ1-2; a possible D gene is TRBD1 (5 bases). V lost 7 bases to trimming and J lost 5 bases, with 14 bases between them. This CDR3 spans 13 amino acids. In germline, CDR1 is SNHLY, CDR2 FYNNEI.

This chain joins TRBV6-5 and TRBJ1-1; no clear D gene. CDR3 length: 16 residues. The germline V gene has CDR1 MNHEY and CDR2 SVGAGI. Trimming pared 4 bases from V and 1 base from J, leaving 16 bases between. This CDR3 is CASSFPLGSANTEAFF. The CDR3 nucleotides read TGTGCCAGCAGTTTTCCTTTGGGGAGTGCGAACACTGAAGCTTTCTTT.

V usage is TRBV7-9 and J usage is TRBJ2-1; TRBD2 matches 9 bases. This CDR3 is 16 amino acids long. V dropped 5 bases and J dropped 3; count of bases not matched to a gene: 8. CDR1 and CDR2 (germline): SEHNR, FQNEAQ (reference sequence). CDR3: CASSPKRLAVYNEQFF. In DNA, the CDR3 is TGTGCCAGCAGCCCCAAAAGACTAGCGGTCTACAATGAGCAGTTCTTC.

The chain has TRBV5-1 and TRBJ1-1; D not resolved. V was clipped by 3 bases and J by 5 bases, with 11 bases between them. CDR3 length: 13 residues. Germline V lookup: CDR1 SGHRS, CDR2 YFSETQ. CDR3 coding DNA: TGCGCCAGCAGCTGGGAGGGAGGGACTGAAGCTTTCTTT. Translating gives CASSWEGGTEAFF. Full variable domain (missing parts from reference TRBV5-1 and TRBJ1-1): KAGVTQTPRYLIKTRGQQVTLSCSPISGHRSVSWYQQTPGQGLQFLFEYFSETQRNKGNFPGRFSGRQFSNSRSEMNVSTLELGDSALYLCASSWEGGTEAFFGQGTRLTVV.

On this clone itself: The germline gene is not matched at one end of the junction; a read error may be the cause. This CDR3 reads CASSLDPRDTQYF. The CDR3 bases are TGCGCCAGCAGTTTGGACCCCCGGGATACGCAGTATTTT. The J gene is TRBJ2-3, the V gene TRBV5-1; no clear D gene. CDR3 length: 13 residues. Per the germline V gene, CDR1 is SGHRS and CDR2 is YFSETQ. The variable domain in full, completed from reference TRBV5-1 and TRBJ2-3, reads KAGVTQTPRYLIKTRGQQVTLSCSPISGHRSVSWYQQTPGQGLQFLFEYFSETQRNKGNFPGRFSGRQFSNSRSEMNVSTLELGDSALYLCASSLDPRDTQYFGPGTRLTVL.

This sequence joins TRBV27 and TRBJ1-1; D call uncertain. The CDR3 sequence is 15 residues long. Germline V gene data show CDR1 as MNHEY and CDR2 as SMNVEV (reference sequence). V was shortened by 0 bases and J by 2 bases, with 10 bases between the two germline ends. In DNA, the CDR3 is TGTGCCAGCAGTTTATCGCCTTTGGCTAACACTGAAGCTTTCTTT. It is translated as CASSLSPLANTEAFF.

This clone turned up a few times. The CDR3 sequence: CASGRTGDTYGYTF. In nucleotides, the CDR3 is TGTGCCAGCGGCCGCACAGGGGACACCTATGGCTACACCTTC. V usage is TRBV5-8 and J usage is TRBJ1-2; TRBD1 agrees at 7 bases. This CDR3 has 14 residues. V gave up 7 bases and J gave up 4 bases; unmatched junction bases: 10. Germline CDR1 SGHTS, CDR2 YDEGEE.

CDR3 residues: CASSSPSPGEPQHF. The CDR3 DNA is TGTGCCAGCAGCTCCCCCAGTCCGGGTGAGCCCCAGCATTTT. The rearrangement joins TRBV7-9 to TRBJ1-5; D remains ambiguous. Germline V CDR1 and CDR2: SEHNR, FQNEAQ (reference sequence). V was trimmed by 4 bases and J by 8 bases, leaving 15 bases between them. This CDR3 is built from 14 residues. The full variable domain, with the rest looked up from reference TRBV7-9 and TRBJ1-5, is DTGVSQNPRHKITKRGQNVTFRCDPISEHNRLYWYRQTLGQGPEFLTYFQNEAQLEKSRLLSDRFSAERPKGSFSTLEIQRTEQGDSAMYLCASSSPSPGEPQHFGDGTRLSIL.

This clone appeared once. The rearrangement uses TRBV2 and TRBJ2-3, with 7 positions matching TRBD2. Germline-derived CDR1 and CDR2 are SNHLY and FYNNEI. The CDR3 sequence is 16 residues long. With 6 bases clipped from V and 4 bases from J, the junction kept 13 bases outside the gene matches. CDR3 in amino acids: CASRVGTNPGADTQYF. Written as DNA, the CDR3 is TGTGCCAGCAGGGTCGGGACTAACCCCGGGGCAGATACGCAGTATTTT.

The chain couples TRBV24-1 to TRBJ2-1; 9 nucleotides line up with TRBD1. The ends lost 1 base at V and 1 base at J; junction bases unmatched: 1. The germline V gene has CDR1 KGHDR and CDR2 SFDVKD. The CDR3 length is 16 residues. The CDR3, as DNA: TGTGCCACCAGTGATTTAGGGACAGGGTCCTACAATGAGCAGTTCTTC. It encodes CATSDLGTGSYNEQFF.

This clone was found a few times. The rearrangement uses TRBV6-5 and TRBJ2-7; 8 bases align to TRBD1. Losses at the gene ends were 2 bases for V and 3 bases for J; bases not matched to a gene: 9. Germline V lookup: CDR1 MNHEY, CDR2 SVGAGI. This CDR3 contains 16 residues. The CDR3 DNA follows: TGTGCCAGCAGTTACGGACAGGGATCGGGAGACTACGAGCAGTACTTC. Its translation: CASSYGQGSGDYEQYF.

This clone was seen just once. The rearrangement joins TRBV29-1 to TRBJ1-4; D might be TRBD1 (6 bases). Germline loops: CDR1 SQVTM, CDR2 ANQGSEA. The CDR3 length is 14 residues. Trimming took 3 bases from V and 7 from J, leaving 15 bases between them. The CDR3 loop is CSVDSQGTGEKLFF. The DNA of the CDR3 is TGCAGCGTTGATTCCCAGGGGACGGGTGAAAAACTGTTTTTT.

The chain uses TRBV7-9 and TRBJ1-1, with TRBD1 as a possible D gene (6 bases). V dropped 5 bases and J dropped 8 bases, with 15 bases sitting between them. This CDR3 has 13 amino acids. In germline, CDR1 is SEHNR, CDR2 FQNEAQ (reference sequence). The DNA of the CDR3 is TGTGCCAGCAGCCCGCGAGGCGGGGGCGAAGCTTTCTTT. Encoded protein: CASSPRGGGEAFF. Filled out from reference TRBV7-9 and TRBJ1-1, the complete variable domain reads DTGVSQNPRHKITKRGQNVTFRCDPISEHNRLYWYRQTLGQGPEFLTYFQNEAQLEKSRLLSDRFSAERPKGSFSTLEIQRTEQGDSAMYLCASSPRGGGEAFFGQGTRLTVV.

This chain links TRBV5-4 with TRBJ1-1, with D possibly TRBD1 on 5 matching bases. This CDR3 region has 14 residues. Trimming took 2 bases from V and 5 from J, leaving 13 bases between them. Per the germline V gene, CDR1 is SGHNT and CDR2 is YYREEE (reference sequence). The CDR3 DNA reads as TGTGCCAGCAGCTTCAGGGCCACTCGGACTGAAGCTTTCTTT. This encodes CASSFRATRTEAFF.

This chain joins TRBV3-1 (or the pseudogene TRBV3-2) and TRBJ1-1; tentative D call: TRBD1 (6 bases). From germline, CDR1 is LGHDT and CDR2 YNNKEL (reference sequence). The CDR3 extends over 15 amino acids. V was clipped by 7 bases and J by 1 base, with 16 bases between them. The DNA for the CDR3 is TGTGCCAGCAACCCCCAGGACAGCAGGAACACTGAAGCTTTCTTT. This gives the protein CASNPQDSRNTEAFF.

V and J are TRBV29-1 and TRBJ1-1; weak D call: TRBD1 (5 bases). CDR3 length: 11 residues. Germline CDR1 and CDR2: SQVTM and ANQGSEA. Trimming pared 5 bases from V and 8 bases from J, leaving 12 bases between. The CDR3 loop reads CSVRQGLEAFF. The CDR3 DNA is TGCAGCGTTCGGCAGGGACTAGAAGCTTTCTTT.

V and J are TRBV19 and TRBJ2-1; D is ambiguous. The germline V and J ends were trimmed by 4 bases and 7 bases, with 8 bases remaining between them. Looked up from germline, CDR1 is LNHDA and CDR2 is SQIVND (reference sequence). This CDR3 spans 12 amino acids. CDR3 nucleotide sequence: TGTGCCAGTAGTAAAAATAGAAATGAGCAGTTCTTC. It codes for CASSKNRNEQFF.

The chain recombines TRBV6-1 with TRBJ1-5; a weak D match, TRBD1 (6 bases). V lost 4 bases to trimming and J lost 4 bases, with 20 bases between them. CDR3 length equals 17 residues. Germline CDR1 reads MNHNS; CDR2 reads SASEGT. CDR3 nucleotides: TGTGCCAGCAGTGGCCCCTTTGTGGGGGCGCTAAATCAGCCCCAGCATTTT. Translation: CASSGPFVGALNQPQHF.

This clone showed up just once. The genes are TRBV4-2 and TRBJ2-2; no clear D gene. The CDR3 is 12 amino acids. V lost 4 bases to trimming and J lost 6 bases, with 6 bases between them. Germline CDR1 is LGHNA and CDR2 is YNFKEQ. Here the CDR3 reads CASSPRAGELFF. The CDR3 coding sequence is TGTGCCAGCAGCCCCCGAGCCGGGGAGCTGTTTTTT.

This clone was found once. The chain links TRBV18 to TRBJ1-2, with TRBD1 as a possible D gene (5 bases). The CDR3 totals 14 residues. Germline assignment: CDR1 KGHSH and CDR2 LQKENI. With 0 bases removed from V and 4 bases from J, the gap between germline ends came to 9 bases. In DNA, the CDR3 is TGTGCCAGCTCACCACCAGGGGTAGTCTATGGCTACACCTTC. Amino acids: CASSPPGVVYGYTF.

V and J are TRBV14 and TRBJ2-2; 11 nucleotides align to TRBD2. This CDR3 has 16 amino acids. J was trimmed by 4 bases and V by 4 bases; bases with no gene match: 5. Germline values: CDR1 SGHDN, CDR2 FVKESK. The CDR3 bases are TGTGCCAGCAGCCGACGGACTAGCGGGTCCACCGGGGAGCTGTTTTTT. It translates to CASSRRTSGSTGELFF.

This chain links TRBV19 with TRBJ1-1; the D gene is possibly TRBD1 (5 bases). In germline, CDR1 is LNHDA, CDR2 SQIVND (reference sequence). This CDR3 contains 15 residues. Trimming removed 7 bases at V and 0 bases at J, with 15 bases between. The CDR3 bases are TGTGCCAGTACCCCCGGGGGAATTATGAACACTGAAGCTTTCTTT. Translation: CASTPGGIMNTEAFF.

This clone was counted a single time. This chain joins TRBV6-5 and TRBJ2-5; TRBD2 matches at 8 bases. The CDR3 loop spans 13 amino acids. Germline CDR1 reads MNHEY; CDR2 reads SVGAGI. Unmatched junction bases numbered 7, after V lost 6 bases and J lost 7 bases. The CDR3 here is CASRSGGRGTQYF. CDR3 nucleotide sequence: TGTGCCAGCAGGTCGGGAGGGCGGGGGACCCAGTACTTC.

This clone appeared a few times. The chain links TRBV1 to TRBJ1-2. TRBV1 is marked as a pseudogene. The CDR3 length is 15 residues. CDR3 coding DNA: TGCACCAGCAGCCAAGCGGGGGTTTGGAACTATGGCTACACCTTC. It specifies CTSSQAGVWNYGYTF.

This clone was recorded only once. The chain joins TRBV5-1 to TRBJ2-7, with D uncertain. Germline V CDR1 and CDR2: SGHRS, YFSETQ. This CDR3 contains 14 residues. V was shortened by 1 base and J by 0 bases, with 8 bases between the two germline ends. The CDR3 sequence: CASSLLANSYEQYF. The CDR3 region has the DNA TGCGCCAGCAGCTTGTTGGCAAACTCCTACGAGCAGTACTTC.